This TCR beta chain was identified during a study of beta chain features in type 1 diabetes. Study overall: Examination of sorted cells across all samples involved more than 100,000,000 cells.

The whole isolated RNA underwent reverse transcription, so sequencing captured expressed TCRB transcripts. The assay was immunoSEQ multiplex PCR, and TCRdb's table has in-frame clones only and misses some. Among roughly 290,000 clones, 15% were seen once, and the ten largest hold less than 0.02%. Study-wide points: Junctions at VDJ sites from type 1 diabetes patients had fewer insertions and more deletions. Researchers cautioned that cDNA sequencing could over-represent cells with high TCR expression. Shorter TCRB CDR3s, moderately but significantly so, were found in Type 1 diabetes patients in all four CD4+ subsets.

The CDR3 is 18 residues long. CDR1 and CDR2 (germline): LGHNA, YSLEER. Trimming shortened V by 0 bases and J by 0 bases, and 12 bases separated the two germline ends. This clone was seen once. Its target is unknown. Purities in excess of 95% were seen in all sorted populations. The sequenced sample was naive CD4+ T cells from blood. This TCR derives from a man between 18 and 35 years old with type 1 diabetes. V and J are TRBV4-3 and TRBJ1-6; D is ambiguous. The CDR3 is CASSQDIAGSSYNSPLHF. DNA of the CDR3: TGCGCCAGCAGCCAAGATATCGCGGGTAGCTCCTATAATTCACCCCTCCACTTT.